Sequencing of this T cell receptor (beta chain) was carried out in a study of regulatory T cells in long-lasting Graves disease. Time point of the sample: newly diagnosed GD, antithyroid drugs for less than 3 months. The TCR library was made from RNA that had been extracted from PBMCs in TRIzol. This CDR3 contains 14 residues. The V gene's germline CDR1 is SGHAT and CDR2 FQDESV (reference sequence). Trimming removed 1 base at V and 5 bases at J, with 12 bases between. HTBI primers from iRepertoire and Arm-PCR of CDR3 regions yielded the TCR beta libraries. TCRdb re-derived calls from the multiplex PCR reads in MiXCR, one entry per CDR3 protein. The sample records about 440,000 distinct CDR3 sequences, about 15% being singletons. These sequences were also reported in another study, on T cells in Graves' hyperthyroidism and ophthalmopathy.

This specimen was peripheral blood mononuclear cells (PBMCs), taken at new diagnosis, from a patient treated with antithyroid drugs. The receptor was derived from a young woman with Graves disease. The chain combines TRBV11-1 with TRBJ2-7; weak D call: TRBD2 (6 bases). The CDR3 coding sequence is TGTGCCAGCAGCTTAGAGGGGACTCCTGACGAGCAGTACTTC. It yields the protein CASSLEGTPDEQYF.